Included here is one T cell receptor (beta chain) sequence, with context. The source of the sample is a study of shared clonotypes between healthy human individuals. Germline CDR1 KGHSH, CDR2 LQKENI. This CDR3 region has 19 residues. Trimming took off 0 bases at V and 4 bases at J, with 25 bases between the two ends. Using immunoSEQ multiplex PCR, the repertoire was profiled, and TCRdb retains in-frame clones only, with some absent. The table lists under 600,000 clones, 95% to 98% of them singletons. The naive CD8 fraction comprised CD45RO-negative cells positively selected for CCR7 and excluded terminally differentiated effector memory CD45RA+ cells.

The sequence derives from a man younger than 40 in good health. V usage is TRBV18 and J usage is TRBJ2-7, with D tentatively TRBD1 (5 bases). Specimen: naive CD8+ T cells sorted from blood. In nucleotides, the CDR3 is TGTGCCAGCTCACCACCGAGTATCAATGGGGCCACCCTGTTTTACGAGCAGTACTTC. This sequence encodes CASSPPSINGATLFYEQYF.